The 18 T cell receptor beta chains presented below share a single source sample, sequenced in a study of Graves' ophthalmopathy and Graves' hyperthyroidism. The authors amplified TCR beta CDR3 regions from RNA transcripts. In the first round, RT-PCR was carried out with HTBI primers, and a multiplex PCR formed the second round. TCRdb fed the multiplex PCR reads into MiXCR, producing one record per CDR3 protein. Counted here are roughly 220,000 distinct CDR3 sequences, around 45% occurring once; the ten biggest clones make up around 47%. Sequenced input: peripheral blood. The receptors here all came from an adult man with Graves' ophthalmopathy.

The CDR3 spells CSAPQLAGGEQYF. CDR3 sequence (DNA): TGCAGTGCCCCCCAGCTAGCCGGCGGCGAGCAGTACTTC. The chain combines TRBV20-1 with TRBJ2-7; the D gene is possibly TRBD2 (5 bases). CDR1 is DFQATT and CDR2 is SNEGSKA in the germline V gene (reference sequence). V gave up 6 bases and J gave up 6 bases, with 18 bases separating them. The CDR3 runs 13 residues.

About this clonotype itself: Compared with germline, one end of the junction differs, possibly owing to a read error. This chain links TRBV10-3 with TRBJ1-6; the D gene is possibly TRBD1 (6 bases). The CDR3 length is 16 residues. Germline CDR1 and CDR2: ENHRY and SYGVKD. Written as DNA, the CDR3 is TGTGCCAGCAGTTTTCGGGACAAAAACCCTAATTCACCCCTCCACTTT. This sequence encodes CASSFRDKNPNSPLHF.

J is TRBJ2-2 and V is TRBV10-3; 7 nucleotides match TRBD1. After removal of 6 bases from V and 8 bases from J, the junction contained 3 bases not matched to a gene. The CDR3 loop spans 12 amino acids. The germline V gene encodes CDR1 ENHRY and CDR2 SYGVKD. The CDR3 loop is CAIRGDSGELFF. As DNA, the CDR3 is TGTGCCATCAGAGGGGACAGTGGGGAGCTGTTTTTT.

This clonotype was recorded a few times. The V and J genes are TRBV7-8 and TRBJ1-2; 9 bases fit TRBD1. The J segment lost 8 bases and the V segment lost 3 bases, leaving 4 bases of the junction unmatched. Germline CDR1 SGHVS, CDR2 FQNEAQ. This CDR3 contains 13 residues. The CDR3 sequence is CASSFNRGQGYTF. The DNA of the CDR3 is TGTGCCAGCAGCTTTAACAGGGGGCAGGGCTACACCTTC.

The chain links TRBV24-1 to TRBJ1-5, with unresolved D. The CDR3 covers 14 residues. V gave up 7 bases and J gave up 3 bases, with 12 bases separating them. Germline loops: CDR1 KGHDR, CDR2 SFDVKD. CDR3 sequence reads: CATSLHRINQPQHF. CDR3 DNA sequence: TGTGCCACCAGCCTCCACAGAATCAATCAGCCCCAGCATTTT.

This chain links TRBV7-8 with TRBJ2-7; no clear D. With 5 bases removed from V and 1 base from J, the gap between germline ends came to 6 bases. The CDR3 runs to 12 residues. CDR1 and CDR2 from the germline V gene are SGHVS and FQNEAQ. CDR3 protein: CASSPYSYEQYF. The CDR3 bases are TGTGCCAGCAGCCCTTATTCCTACGAGCAGTACTTC.

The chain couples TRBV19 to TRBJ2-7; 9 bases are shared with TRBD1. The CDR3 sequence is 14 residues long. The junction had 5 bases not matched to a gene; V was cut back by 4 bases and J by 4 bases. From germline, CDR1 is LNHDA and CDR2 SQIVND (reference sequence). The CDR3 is CASSKPGQGYEQYF. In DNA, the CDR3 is TGTGCCAGTAGTAAACCGGGACAGGGTTACGAGCAGTACTTC.

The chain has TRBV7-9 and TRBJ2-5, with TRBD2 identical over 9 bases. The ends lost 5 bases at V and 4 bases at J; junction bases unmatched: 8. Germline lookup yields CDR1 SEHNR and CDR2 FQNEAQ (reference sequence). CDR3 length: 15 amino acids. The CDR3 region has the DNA TGTGCCAGCAGCCCACCAGTGGGACTAGCAGAGACCCAGTACTTC. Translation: CASSPPVGLAETQYF.

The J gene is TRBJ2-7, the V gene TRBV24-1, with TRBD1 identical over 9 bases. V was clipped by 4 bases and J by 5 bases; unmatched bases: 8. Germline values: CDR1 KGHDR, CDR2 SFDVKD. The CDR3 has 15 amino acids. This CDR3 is CATSDRGTGKDEQYF. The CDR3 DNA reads TGTGCCACCAGTGACCGAGGGACAGGGAAGGACGAGCAGTACTTC.

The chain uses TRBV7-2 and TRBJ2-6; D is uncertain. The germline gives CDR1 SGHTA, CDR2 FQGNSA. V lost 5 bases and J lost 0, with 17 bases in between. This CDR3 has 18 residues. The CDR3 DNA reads TGTGCCAGCAGCGTCTTGAAGGGAACCCGCTCTGGGGCCAACGTCCTGACTTTC. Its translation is CASSVLKGTRSGANVLTF.

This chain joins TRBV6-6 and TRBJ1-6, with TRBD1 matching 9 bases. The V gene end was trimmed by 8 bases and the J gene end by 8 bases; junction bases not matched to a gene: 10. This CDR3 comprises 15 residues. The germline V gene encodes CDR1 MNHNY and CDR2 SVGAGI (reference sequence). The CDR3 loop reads CASAAGTGSDSPLHF. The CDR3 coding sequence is TGTGCCAGCGCGGCAGGGACAGGGTCGGATTCACCCCTCCACTTT.

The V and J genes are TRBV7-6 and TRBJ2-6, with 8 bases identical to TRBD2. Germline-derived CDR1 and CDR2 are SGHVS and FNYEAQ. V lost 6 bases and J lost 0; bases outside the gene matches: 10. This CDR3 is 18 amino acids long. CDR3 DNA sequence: TGTGCCAGCAGTCCGATAGCGGGGAGGAACTCTGGGGCCAACGTCCTGACTTTC. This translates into CASSPIAGRNSGANVLTF.

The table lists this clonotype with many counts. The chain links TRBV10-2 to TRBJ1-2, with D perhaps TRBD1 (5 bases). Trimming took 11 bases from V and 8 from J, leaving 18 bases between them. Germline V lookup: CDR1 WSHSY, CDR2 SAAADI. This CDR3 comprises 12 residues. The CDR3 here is CAPKAGIGGYTF. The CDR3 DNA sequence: TGCGCCCCCAAAGCAGGGATCGGAGGCTACACCTTC.

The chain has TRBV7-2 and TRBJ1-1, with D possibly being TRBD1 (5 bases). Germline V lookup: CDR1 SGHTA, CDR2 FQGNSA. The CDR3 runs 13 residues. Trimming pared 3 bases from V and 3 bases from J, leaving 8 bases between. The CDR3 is CASSLDTYTEAFF. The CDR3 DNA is TGTGCCAGCAGCTTGGACACCTACACTGAAGCTTTCTTT. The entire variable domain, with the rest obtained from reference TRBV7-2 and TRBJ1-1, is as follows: GAGVSQSPSNKVTEKGKDVELRCDPISGHTALYWYRQSLGQGLEFLIYFQGNSAPDKSGLPSDRFSAERTGGSVSTLTIQRTQQEDSAVYLCASSLDTYTEAFFGQGTRLTVV.

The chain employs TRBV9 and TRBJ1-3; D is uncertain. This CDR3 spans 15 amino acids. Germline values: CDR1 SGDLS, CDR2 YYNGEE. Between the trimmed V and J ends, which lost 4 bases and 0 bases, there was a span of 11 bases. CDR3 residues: CASSYSYSSGNTIYF. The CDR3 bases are TGTGCCAGCAGCTACAGCTACAGCTCTGGAAACACCATATATTTT.

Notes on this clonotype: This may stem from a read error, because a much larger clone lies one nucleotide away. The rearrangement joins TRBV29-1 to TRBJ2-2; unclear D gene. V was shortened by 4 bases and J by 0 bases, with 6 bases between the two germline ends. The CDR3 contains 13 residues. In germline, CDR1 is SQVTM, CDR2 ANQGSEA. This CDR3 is CSVGSSNTGELFF. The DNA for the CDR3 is TGCAGCGTTGGCAGCTCGAACACCGGGGAGCTGTTTTTT.

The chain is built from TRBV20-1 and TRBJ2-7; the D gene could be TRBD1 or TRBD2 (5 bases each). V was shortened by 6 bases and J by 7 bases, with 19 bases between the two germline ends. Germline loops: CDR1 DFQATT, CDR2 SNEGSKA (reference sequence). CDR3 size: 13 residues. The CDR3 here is CSAGRPGTWEQYF. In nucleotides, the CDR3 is TGCAGTGCGGGAAGGCCAGGGACGTGGGAGCAGTACTTC.

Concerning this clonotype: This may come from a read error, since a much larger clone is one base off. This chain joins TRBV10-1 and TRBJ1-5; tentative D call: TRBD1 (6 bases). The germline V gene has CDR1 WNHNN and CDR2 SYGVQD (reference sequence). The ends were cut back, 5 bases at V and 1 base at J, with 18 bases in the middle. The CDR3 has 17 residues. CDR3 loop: CASSWPGQRTSNQPQHF. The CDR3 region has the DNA TGCGCCAGCAGTTGGCCTGGACAGCGGACAAGCAATCAGCCCCAGCATTTT.